This T cell receptor (beta chain) was found in a study of blood T cell repertoires in COVID-19. Per the original methods: Cell counts per sample came from amplifying reference gene primers. Some clones are missing from TCRdb's copy, which holds only in-frame ones; the method was immunoSEQ multiplex PCR. V and J calls and clone size come straight from that table; D and trimming were deduced from the DNA. Seen here are around 130,000 clones, 70% to 90% observed once, and the top ten hold over 10%. CDR3 size: 11 residues. Deletions cut 0 bases from V and 7 bases from J, with 6 bases between. CDR1 DFQATT and CDR2 SNEGSKA come from the germline V gene (reference sequence).

The sequence came from a human donor in a cohort sampled during active COVID-19. This chain joins TRBV20-1 and TRBJ1-1, with D unclear. Sample: peripheral blood. CDR3 bases: TGCAGTGCTAGAGAATCGAGTGAAGCTTTCTTT. This translates into CSARESSEAFF.